What follows is one T cell receptor (beta chain) and its context. The data stem from a study of CD8 T cells in Susac syndrome. RNA totalling roughly 0.5 to 1 ug underwent reverse transcription with random hexamers. Each CDR3 protein gets one entry after TCRdb re-called the immunoSEQ multiplex PCR reads with MiXCR. The sample contains 150,000 to 250,000 distinct CDR3 sequences, about 95% of which appear only once. Germline V CDR1 and CDR2: SNHLY, FYNNEI. Trimming took off 4 bases at V and 0 bases at J, with 7 bases between the two ends. This CDR3 contains 14 residues. CD8+ and CD4+ T cells circulating in blood were sequenced for TCR beta.

The origin of this receptor is a human donor with multiple sclerosis. Sequencing input: CD4+ T cells from PBMCs. This chain joins TRBV2 and TRBJ1-5; D not resolved. For the CDR3, the DNA is TGTGCCAGCAGTGGTTTGGGTAGCAATCAGCCCCAGCATTTT. Its protein product is CASSGLGSNQPQHF. Full variable domain (missing parts from reference TRBV2 and TRBJ1-5): EPEVTQTPSHQVTQMGQEVILRCVPISNHLYFYWYRQILGQKVEFLVSFYNNEISEKSEIFDDQFSVERPDGSNFTLKIRSTKLEDSAMYFCASSGLGSNQPQHFGDGTRLSIL.